Each of the 13 T cell receptor beta chains below was sequenced from the same sample in a study of cytomegalovirus exposure and HLA in healthy donors. Both 60 Vbeta primers and 13 Jbeta primers went into the PCR. Sequenced by immunoSEQ multiplex PCR; TCRdb stores in-frame clones only, minus some. This sample lists 200,000 or so clones; its ten largest clones have approximately 0.74%. Sequencing used PBMCs. The source of these receptors is a boy aged 5-17 years in good health and CMV-seronegative.

V and J are TRBV5-4 and TRBJ1-6; D is undetermined. Per the germline V gene, CDR1 is SGHNT and CDR2 is YYREEE (reference sequence). This CDR3 is built from 14 residues. Trimming took off 1 base at V and 11 bases at J, with 13 bases between the two ends. The CDR3 spells CASSLWGGETPLHF. The CDR3 nucleotides are TGTGCCAGCAGCTTGTGGGGAGGCGAAACACCCCTCCACTTT.

The rearrangement uses TRBV21-1 and TRBJ1-5. TRBV21-1 is a pseudogene segment. The CDR3 covers 13 residues. The CDR3 DNA reads TGTGCCAGAGACCGGGATGCTAATCAGCCCCAGCATTTT. Encoded protein: CARDRDANQPQHF.

This rearrangement joins TRBV7-9 to TRBJ2-3, with TRBD2 matching over 9 bases. The length of the CDR3 is 17 residues. CDR1 and CDR2 from the germline V gene are SEHNR and FQNEAQ (reference sequence). V lost 5 bases and J lost 0; bases outside the gene matches: 9. DNA of the CDR3: TGTGCCAGCAGCCATGGTAGCGGGGGAACTAGCACAGATACGCAGTATTTT. It codes for CASSHGSGGTSTDTQYF.

The rearrangement joins TRBV6-6 to TRBJ2-7, with D perhaps TRBD1 (6 bases). Deletions cut 0 bases from V and 3 bases from J, with 12 bases between. Germline loops: CDR1 MNHNY, CDR2 SVGAGI (reference sequence). The CDR3 sequence is 15 residues long. The DNA for the CDR3 is TGTGCCAGCAGTTACTCGCTTGGACAGTACTACGAGCAGTACTTC. Its translation: CASSYSLGQYYEQYF.

The chain joins TRBV20-1 to TRBJ2-5, with D perhaps TRBD2 (5 bases). V shed 1 base and J shed 7 bases, with 7 bases lying between them. The CDR3 has 11 residues. Per germline, CDR1 DFQATT and CDR2 SNEGSKA (reference sequence). CDR3 protein: CSARGAATQYF. The CDR3 DNA is TGCAGTGCTAGAGGAGCGGCGACCCAGTACTTC.

This chain uses TRBV19 with TRBJ2-1; D remains unclear. The germline V gene encodes CDR1 LNHDA and CDR2 SQIVND (reference sequence). This CDR3 has 11 amino acids. The CDR3 here is CAVHGYNEQFF. The CDR3 DNA is TGTGCTGTTCACGGTTACAATGAGCAGTTCTTC.

The chain couples TRBV7-3 to TRBJ2-1; no definite D call. The germline V and J ends were trimmed by 3 bases and 9 bases, with 12 bases remaining between them. CDR1 is SGHTA and CDR2 is FQGTGA in the germline V gene. The CDR3 is made up of 13 amino acids. CDR3 sequence reads: CASSFEEAGEQFF. In nucleotides, the CDR3 is TGTGCCAGCAGCTTCGAAGAGGCTGGTGAGCAGTTCTTC. Supplemented by reference TRBV7-3 and TRBJ2-1, the full variable domain reads GAGVSQTPSNKVTEKGKYVELRCDPISGHTALYWYRQSLGQGPEFLIYFQGTGAADDSGLPNDRFFAVRPEGSVSTLKIQRTERGDSAVYLCASSFEEAGEQFFGPGTRLTVL.

The chain is built from TRBV7-5 and TRBJ1-4; the table's D gene call, TRBD1, was not cross checked with the DNA. TRBV7-5 is shown as a pseudogene. The CDR3 has 15 residues. CDR3 amino acids: CARSLAWTDNEKLFF. The CDR3 bases are TGTGCCAGAAGCTTAGCGTGGACAGATAATGAAAAACTGTTTTTT.

The chain employs TRBV27 and TRBJ2-7, with TRBD1 as a possible D gene (6 bases). CDR3 length: 14 amino acids. In germline, CDR1 is MNHEY, CDR2 SMNVEV (reference sequence). V dropped 5 bases and J dropped 1 base, with 12 bases sitting between them. CDR3 loop: CASSASDRSYEQYF. DNA of the CDR3: TGTGCCAGCAGTGCGTCCGACAGGTCCTACGAGCAGTACTTC.

The rearrangement joins TRBV9 to TRBJ2-7; the match to TRBD1 covers 9 bases. The V segment lost 2 bases and the J segment 4 bases; nucleotides outside the gene matches: 10. CDR1 and CDR2 from the germline V gene are SGDLS and YYNGEE. The CDR3 loop spans 16 amino acids. Here the CDR3 DNA reads TGTGCCAGCAGCGTTGATCCGGGACAGGGTGGTTACGAGCAGTACTTC. Translated: CASSVDPGQGGYEQYF.

DNA for the CDR3: TGTGCCAGTAGTCCCCGACTGGGGACAGGGGGAAACATTCAGTACTTC. Amino acids: CASSPRLGTGGNIQYF. The rearrangement uses TRBV19 and TRBJ2-4, with 11 bases aligning to TRBD1. The CDR3 is 16 residues long. Germline trimming cut 5 bases from V and 6 bases from J; bases unmatched to any gene: 9. Germline lookup yields CDR1 LNHDA and CDR2 SQIVND (reference sequence). The variable domain in full, completed from reference TRBV19 and TRBJ2-4, reads DGGITQSPKYLFRKEGQNVTLSCEQNLNHDAMYWYRQDPGQGLRLIYYSQIVNDFQKGDIAEGYSVSREKKESFPLTVTSAQKNPTAFYLCASSPRLGTGGNIQYFGAGTRLSVL.

Notes on this clone: A read error is likely, as this CDR3 ends without the conserved phenylalanine or tryptophan. The rearrangement uses TRBV29-1 and TRBJ1-2, with TRBD1 matching 7 bases. Looked up from germline, CDR1 is SQVTM and CDR2 is ANQGSEA. The CDR3 sequence is 12 residues long. Trimming cost V 6 bases and J 4 bases; bases outside gene matches: 5. The CDR3 nucleotides are TGCAGCGTCGATGACAGGGTCTATGGCTACACCCTC. Encoded protein: CSVDDRVYGYTL.

The chain has TRBV25-1 and TRBJ1-2; 7 nucleotides align to TRBD1. After removal of 3 bases from V and 0 bases from J, the junction contained 1 base not matched to a gene. This CDR3 spans 14 amino acids. Germline V gene data show CDR1 as MGHDK and CDR2 as SYGVNS. CDR3 sequence: CASSEGQPNYGYTF. In nucleotides, the CDR3 is TGTGCCAGCAGTGAGGGACAGCCTAACTATGGCTACACCTTC.